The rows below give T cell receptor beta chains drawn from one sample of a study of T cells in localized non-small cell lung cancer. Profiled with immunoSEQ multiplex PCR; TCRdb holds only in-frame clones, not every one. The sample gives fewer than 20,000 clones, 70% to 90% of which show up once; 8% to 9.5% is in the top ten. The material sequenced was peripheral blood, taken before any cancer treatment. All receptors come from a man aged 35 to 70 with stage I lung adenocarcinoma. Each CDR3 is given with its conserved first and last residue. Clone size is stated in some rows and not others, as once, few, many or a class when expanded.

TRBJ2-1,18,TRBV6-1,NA,CASSERGLAGISYNEQFF
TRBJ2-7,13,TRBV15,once,CATRGDSSYEQYF
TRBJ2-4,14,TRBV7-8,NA,CASSLAGILDIQYF
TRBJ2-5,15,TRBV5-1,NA,CASSLGTSRMETQYF
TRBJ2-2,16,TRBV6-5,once,CASSYNPGGSTGELFF
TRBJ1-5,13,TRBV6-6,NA,CASSYSRLQPQHF
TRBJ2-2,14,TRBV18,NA,CASSQDQGTGELFF
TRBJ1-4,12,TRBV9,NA,CASSSRNEKLFF
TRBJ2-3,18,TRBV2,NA,CASSEATGTSGATDTQYF
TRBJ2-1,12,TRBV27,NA,CASSKGYNEQFF